This TCR beta chain is drawn from a study of blood T cell repertoires in COVID-19. Study as a whole: Researchers got acute and convalescent COVID-19 samples from the United States, Italy and Spain. Sources were T cells, B-cell-depleted T cells, or PBMCs; the material itself was cDNA or gDNA.

CDR1 and CDR2 (germline): SGHDN, FVKESK. The CDR3 extends over 14 amino acids. V gave up 8 bases and J gave up 0 bases, with 13 bases separating them. The authors' processing: Amplifying reference gene primers gave estimates of nucleated cell counts. The method was immunoSEQ multiplex PCR; TCRdb's version includes in-frame clones alone and lacks a portion of them. V, J and clone size are those of that table, while D and trimming were read from the DNA. Counted here are 200,000 to 300,000 clones, roughly 80% occurring once; the ten biggest clones make up around 12%. Sequencing was done on a sample of peripheral blood. The origin of this receptor is a woman aged 60-75 years with active or convalescent COVID-19. The chain uses TRBV14 and TRBJ1-1, with TRBD1 as a possible D gene (6 bases). Here the CDR3 reads CASGKHRVNTEAFF. DNA of the CDR3: TGTGCCAGCGGGAAGCACAGGGTGAACACTGAAGCTTTCTTT.